This passage covers 28 T cell receptor beta chains from one sample sequenced in a study of cytomegalovirus exposure and HLA in healthy donors. PCR employed 60 Vbeta and 13 Jbeta primers. Assay used: immunoSEQ multiplex PCR; TCRdb lists only in-frame clones, some missing. Of 74,000 or so clones in the sample, approximately 71% were seen once. Input material: PBMCs. The receptor set was obtained from a woman in her twenties or thirties in good health and CMV-seronegative.

The sample holds one count of this clone. This chain joins TRBV21-1 and TRBJ1-6. TRBV21-1 is given as a pseudogene. The CDR3 has 12 amino acids. The CDR3 DNA reads TGTGCCAGAGGGGGAGGGTATTCACCCCTCCACTTT. Translating gives CARGGGYSPLHF.

CDR3: CASSELDYEQYF. CDR3 bases: TGTGCCAGCAGTGAACTAGACTACGAGCAGTACTTC. This sequence joins TRBV2 and TRBJ2-7; no firm D call. Germline assignment: CDR1 SNHLY and CDR2 FYNNEI. CDR3 size: 12 residues. With 2 bases removed from V and 3 bases from J, the gap between germline ends came to 5 bases. Using reference TRBV2 and TRBJ2-7 for the parts outside the CDR3, the full variable domain is EPEVTQTPSHQVTQMGQEVILRCVPISNHLYFYWYRQILGQKVEFLVSFYNNEISEKSEIFDDQFSVERPDGSNFTLKIRSTKLEDSAMYFCASSELDYEQYFGPGTRLTVT.

This rearrangement joins TRBV2 to TRBJ1-5, with 10 bases aligning to TRBD1. Germline lookup yields CDR1 SNHLY and CDR2 FYNNEI. Trimming cost V 3 bases and J 6 bases; bases outside gene matches: 2. The CDR3 covers 14 residues. The CDR3 loop reads CASSETGGRQPQHF. The CDR3 coding sequence is TGTGCCAGCAGTGAGACAGGGGGCCGTCAGCCCCAGCATTTT.

In this sample, this clone turned up a few times. CDR3 DNA: TGTGCCAGCAGCCAAGATGGGACACCGAACACTGAAGCTTTCTTT. Its protein is CASSQDGTPNTEAFF. The chain employs TRBV4-2 and TRBJ1-1; tentative D call: TRBD1 (6 bases). CDR3 length: 15 residues. V lost 0 bases, J lost 1 base, and 9 bases lay in between. CDR1 is LGHNA and CDR2 is YNFKEQ in the germline V gene.

The chain links TRBV29-1 to TRBJ1-2, with 8 bases lining up with TRBD1. This CDR3 spans 14 amino acids. In germline, CDR1 is SQVTM, CDR2 ANQGSEA. Unmatched junction bases numbered 6, after V lost 2 bases and J lost 4 bases. The CDR3 coding sequence is TGCAGCGTTGAAATGGGACAGGAAATCTATGGCTACACCTTC. It encodes CSVEMGQEIYGYTF.

The CDR3 reads CAISDRSGYGYTF. The CDR3 DNA follows: TGTGCCATCAGTGACAGGTCCGGATATGGCTACACCTTC. This rearrangement joins TRBV10-3 to TRBJ1-2; D gene ambiguous. The CDR3 contains 13 residues. Trimming stripped 3 bases from V and 5 bases from J, with 10 bases between. Germline loops: CDR1 ENHRY, CDR2 SYGVKD.

This clone came up a few times. V usage is TRBV7-3 and J usage is TRBJ2-1, with 14 bases identical to TRBD2. In germline, CDR1 is SGHTA, CDR2 FQGTGA. This CDR3 spans 13 amino acids. V gave up 3 bases and J gave up 12 bases; unmatched junction bases: 1. The CDR3 nucleotides are TGTGCCAGCAGCTTCGGGACTAGCGGGGGGCAGTTCTTC. This sequence encodes CASSFGTSGGQFF.

The DNA of the CDR3 is TGTGCCAGCAGCTCCCCCGTAAGCGGGGGAGACTCTTCCTACAATGAGCAGTTCTTC. Translated: CASSSPVSGGDSSYNEQFF. V and J are TRBV7-9 and TRBJ2-1, with TRBD2 identical over 8 bases. Germline V gene lookup returns CDR1 SEHNR and CDR2 FQNEAQ (reference sequence). The CDR3 length is 19 residues. V was clipped by 4 bases and J by 1 base; unmatched bases: 15.

V usage is TRBV28 and J usage is TRBJ1-1, with no clear D. Germline CDR1 and CDR2: MDHEN and SYDVKM. The CDR3 spans 16 residues. Trimming took off 3 bases at V and 0 bases at J, with 14 bases between the two ends. CDR3 sequence (DNA): TGTGCCAGCAGTTTTCTACAGAGACGGTTGAACACTGAAGCTTTCTTT. It specifies CASSFLQRRLNTEAFF.

V is TRBV5-1 and J is TRBJ2-7; TRBD2 agrees at 13 bases. CDR1 and CDR2 (germline): SGHRS, YFSETQ. Trimming removed 0 bases from V and 2 bases from J; junction bases left unmatched: 5. This CDR3 comprises 17 residues. The CDR3 DNA follows: TGCGCCAGCAGCTTGGGGACTAGCGGGGGAATTCCCTACGAGCAGTACTTC. This translates into CASSLGTSGGIPYEQYF.

The chain joins TRBV5-1 to TRBJ1-1, with 7 bases identical to TRBD1. The CDR3 consists of 14 residues. Germline V lookup: CDR1 SGHRS, CDR2 YFSETQ. The V segment lost 3 bases and the J segment 5 bases; nucleotides outside the gene matches: 7. This CDR3 reads CASSSRQGRTEAFF. The DNA for the CDR3 is TGCGCCAGCAGCTCAAGACAGGGAAGGACTGAAGCTTTCTTT.

The chain is built from TRBV5-6 and TRBJ2-1; D remains unclear. The V and J ends lost 0 bases and 0 bases respectively, with 10 bases between them. This CDR3 is 16 amino acids long. Germline assignment: CDR1 SGHDT and CDR2 YYEEEE. CDR3 sequence reads: CASSLDRVSSYNEQFF. The CDR3 region has the DNA TGTGCCAGCAGCTTGGATCGGGTAAGCTCCTACAATGAGCAGTTCTTC.

This clone was seen just once. The rearrangement links TRBV7-3 to TRBJ2-4, with D tentatively TRBD2 (6 bases). The CDR3 runs to 12 residues. V dropped 8 bases and J dropped 6 bases, with 11 bases sitting between them. Germline CDR1 and CDR2: SGHTA and FQGTGA. CDR3 protein: CASAGGGNIQYF. In DNA form, the CDR3 reads TGTGCCAGCGCCGGGGGAGGAAACATTCAGTACTTC.

This clone was found once. This chain joins TRBV4-1 and TRBJ2-2; maybe TRBD2 (6 bases). The ends were cut back, 4 bases at V and 6 bases at J, with 12 bases in the middle. The CDR3 has 14 residues. Germline V gives CDR1 MGHRA, CDR2 YSYEKL. In nucleotides, the CDR3 is TGCGCCAGCAGCCCTTTTGTAGCGGCCGGGGAGCTGTTTTTT. It specifies CASSPFVAAGELFF.

This clone was observed once. The chain joins TRBV6-5 to TRBJ2-1, with D hard to call. Germline CDR1 is MNHEY and CDR2 is SVGAGI. The CDR3 runs to 13 residues. Trimming pared 7 bases from V and 4 bases from J, leaving 11 bases between. The CDR3 protein is CASTTRYYNEQFF. The CDR3 nucleotides are TGTGCCAGCACCACTCGCTATTACAATGAGCAGTTCTTC.

The V call is TRBV6-6, the J call TRBJ2-5; 11 nucleotides line up with TRBD2. The J call may not be correct, given that the DNA end is closer to TRBJ2-7. Germline V gene sequence: CDR1 MNHNY, CDR2 SVGAGI (reference sequence). The CDR3 has 14 residues. The CDR3 nucleotides are TGTGCCAGCAGTCGACTAGCGGGACTCAACGAGCAGTACTTC. Protein product: CASSRLAGLNEQYF.

V and J are TRBV10-3 and TRBJ2-7, with 10 bases aligning to TRBD2. This CDR3 has 16 amino acids. V lost 0 bases to trimming and J lost 7 bases; unmatched junction nucleotides: 9. Per the germline V gene, CDR1 is ENHRY and CDR2 is SYGVKD. The CDR3 region is CAISESTSGEPGEQYF. The CDR3 coding sequence is TGTGCCATCAGTGAGTCCACTAGCGGGGAGCCAGGAGAGCAGTACTTC.

The chain has TRBV4-2 and TRBJ2-7; D is undetermined. Deletions cut 0 bases from V and 13 bases from J, with 19 bases between. CDR1 and CDR2 (germline): LGHNA, YNFKEQ. The CDR3 runs 14 residues. The CDR3 protein is CASSQDVTTPGPYF. The CDR3 DNA is TGTGCCAGCAGCCAAGATGTCACTACTCCGGGTCCCTACTTC.

A single count supports this clone. This chain uses TRBV12-5 with TRBJ2-3; D is possibly TRBD2 (6 bases). Deletions cut 6 bases from V and 0 bases from J, with 7 bases between. Germline lookup yields CDR1 LGHNT and CDR2 FRNRAP. CDR3 length: 13 residues. The CDR3 loop is CASGEGSTDTQYF. CDR3 sequence (DNA): TGTGCTAGTGGGGAGGGGAGCACAGATACGCAGTATTTT.

This clone was detected once. This chain links TRBV5-8 with TRBJ1-5; TRBD1 aligns across 7 bases. With 4 bases clipped from V and 4 bases from J, the junction kept 5 bases outside the gene matches. The CDR3 is 14 amino acids. Looked up from germline, CDR1 is SGHTS and CDR2 is YDEGEE. The DNA of the CDR3 is TGTGCCAGCAGCCCCGGGACAGCAAATCAGCCCCAGCATTTT. It codes for CASSPGTANQPQHF.

The chain is built from TRBV7-2 and TRBJ2-7; weak D call: TRBD1 (6 bases). Germline values: CDR1 SGHTA, CDR2 FQGNSA. Trimming took 5 bases from V and 2 from J, leaving 13 bases between them. This CDR3 is 14 amino acids long. CDR3 residues: CASSPYDRPYEQYF. Written as DNA, the CDR3 is TGTGCCAGCAGCCCATACGACAGGCCCTACGAGCAGTACTTC. The full variable domain, its missing parts supplied by reference TRBV7-2 and TRBJ2-7, is GAGVSQSPSNKVTEKGKDVELRCDPISGHTALYWYRQSLGQGLEFLIYFQGNSAPDKSGLPSDRFSAERTGGSVSTLTIQRTQQEDSAVYLCASSPYDRPYEQYFGPGTRLTVT.

This rearrangement joins TRBV5-1 to TRBJ2-3; TRBD1 matches at 8 bases. V trimming: 4 bases; J trimming: 5 bases; junction bases outside the gene matches: 6. The CDR3 loop spans 14 amino acids. CDR1 and CDR2 from the germline V gene are SGHRS and YFSETQ. As DNA, the CDR3 is TGCGCCAGCAGCCAAGGACAGGGCATAGATACGCAGTATTTT. Amino acid sequence: CASSQGQGIDTQYF.

This clone turned up a few times. The V gene is TRBV10-3, the J gene TRBJ1-1, with unresolved D. The CDR3 has 14 residues. Trimming stripped 3 bases from V and 4 bases from J, with 12 bases between. Germline V gene lookup returns CDR1 ENHRY and CDR2 SYGVKD. For the CDR3, the DNA is TGTGCCATCAGTGATGCGGTTCCGAGCACTGAAGCTTTCTTT. It specifies CAISDAVPSTEAFF.

The rearrangement uses TRBV6-1 and TRBJ2-5; D is perhaps TRBD2 (6 bases). The V and J ends lost 10 bases and 2 bases respectively, with 14 bases between them. The CDR3 length is 13 residues. The germline gives CDR1 MNHNS, CDR2 SASEGT. CDR3 residues: CATAGTSQETQYF. CDR3 nucleotides: TGTGCCACCGCCGGGACTTCACAAGAGACCCAGTACTTC.

V and J are TRBV23-1 and TRBJ1-5, with 8 bases that match TRBD1. TRBV23-1 is marked as an open reading frame, function uncertain. The ends lost 8 bases at V and 6 bases at J; junction bases unmatched: 15. This CDR3 spans 16 amino acids. DNA for the CDR3: TGCGCCAGCGCTAATGAAAGGCAGGGGGCTTGTCAGCCCCAGCATTTT. Its protein product is CASANERQGACQPQHF.

The chain recombines TRBV5-1 with TRBJ2-2; 9 positions agree with TRBD2. The germline V gene encodes CDR1 SGHRS and CDR2 YFSETQ. CDR3 length: 17 amino acids. With 1 base clipped from V and 4 bases from J, the junction kept 8 bases outside the gene matches. The CDR3 protein is CASSLQVSGGFTGELFF. The CDR3 DNA sequence: TGCGCCAGCAGCTTGCAAGTTAGCGGGGGATTCACCGGGGAGCTGTTTTTT.

This sequence joins TRBV30 and TRBJ1-1; a possible D gene is TRBD1 (5 bases). The CDR3 extends over 13 amino acids. Trimming removed 0 bases at V and 4 bases at J, with 9 bases between. Germline V lookup: CDR1 GTSNPN, CDR2 SVGIG (reference sequence). The CDR3 protein is CAWSVVGGTEAFF. Here the CDR3 DNA reads TGTGCCTGGAGTGTAGTGGGGGGCACTGAAGCTTTCTTT.

CDR3 region: CASSFRNTEAFF. CDR3 DNA sequence: TGTGCCAGTAGTTTCAGGAACACTGAAGCTTTCTTT. This chain links TRBV19 with TRBJ1-1, with D hard to call. The CDR3 runs to 12 residues. The ends were cut back, 5 bases at V and 1 base at J, with 5 bases in the middle. Germline CDR1 is LNHDA and CDR2 is SQIVND (reference sequence).